This T cell receptor (beta chain) was captured in a study of tumor-infiltrating lymphocytes in primary liver carcinoma. A word on this clonotype: Its ends do not fully match the called genes, so a read error is possible.

Germline V gene data show CDR1 as MDHEN and CDR2 as SYDVKM. The CDR3 contains 16 residues. A constant-region primer served to make TCR beta cDNA from roughly 480 ng total RNA. Slightly modified ARM-PCR, run as three nested multiplex PCR rounds, produced the TCR beta libraries. Both of the initial two PCR rounds ran for nine to ten cycles and employed TRBV1-TRBV30 forward primers alongside a C-beta reverse primer. TCRdb redid the calling of the multiplex PCR reads with MiXCR, one entry per CDR3 protein. The sample shows 100,000 or so distinct CDR3 sequences, 55% to 80% of them seen only once. From unsorted bulk tissue weighing roughly 18-30 mg, DNA and RNA were co-extracted. Tumor samples all exceeded 75% viable tumor cells.

The sequence was collected from a woman aged 55-70 years with primary liver carcinoma and hepatitis B virus infection. The V call is TRBV28, the J call TRBJ1-2; 10 bases are a match to TRBD1. The sample was liver tumor tissue from sampling region 2. Subset: tumor region T2, inferior pole. In DNA, the CDR3 is TGTGTCAGCAGTTCCCGGCGGGACAGGGGATCTGGTGGCTACACCTTC. Residues: CVSSSRRDRGSGGYTF.